The 27 T cell receptor beta chains listed next were all sequenced from one sample in a study of cytomegalovirus exposure and HLA in healthy donors. Measured with immunoSEQ multiplex PCR; TCRdb has only the in-frame clones, and not every one. The repertoire consists of about 190,000 clones, with roughly 84% occurring once and the leading ten covering 6% to 9%. Material: PBMCs. Receptor source: a man aged 18-30 years in good health and CMV-seropositive.

Only one count was recorded for this clone. The chain is built from TRBV5-1 and TRBJ1-4; weak D call: TRBD1 (5 bases). The CDR3 extends over 14 amino acids. Germline lookup yields CDR1 SGHRS and CDR2 YFSETQ. V was clipped by 1 base and J by 8 bases, with 12 bases between them. The CDR3 nucleotides are TGCGCCAGCAGCTTGTCCGGGGGGGAGGAAAAACTGTTTTTT. It yields the protein CASSLSGGEEKLFF.

The CDR3 region is CASTSRPGTNYGYTF. Here the CDR3 DNA reads TGTGCCAGCACCTCCCGCCCAGGTACTAACTATGGCTACACCTTC. The chain couples TRBV9 to TRBJ1-2, with no clear D. The CDR3 totals 15 residues. Germline V gene data show CDR1 as SGDLS and CDR2 as YYNGEE. Trimming took off 6 bases at V and 0 bases at J, with 15 bases between the two ends.

The chain carries TRBV28 and TRBJ2-7; D remains unclear. CDR3 length: 13 amino acids. Germline-derived CDR1 and CDR2 are MDHEN and SYDVKM. The V end was cut by 6 bases, the J end by 6 bases, with 15 bases between. The CDR3: CASRSLRSVEQYF. The CDR3 DNA follows: TGTGCCAGCAGGAGCCTTCGGTCGGTCGAGCAGTACTTC. Looking up the rest from reference TRBV28 and TRBJ2-7 gives the full variable domain: DVKVTQSSRYLVKRTGEKVFLECVQDMDHENMFWYRQDPGLGLRLIYFSYDVKMKEKGDIPEGYSVSREKKERFSLILESASTNQTSMYLCASRSLRSVEQYFGPGTRLTVT.

This rearrangement joins TRBV7-2 to TRBJ2-5; 7 bases map to TRBD2. This CDR3 is built from 17 residues. The trim removed 4 bases at V and 0 bases at J, leaving 11 bases unmatched. Germline assignment: CDR1 SGHTA and CDR2 FQGNSA. CDR3 residues: CASSSVSTSFYQETQYF. CDR3 nucleotide sequence: TGTGCCAGCAGCTCGGTTTCGACTAGCTTCTACCAAGAGACCCAGTACTTC.

The V and J genes are TRBV2 and TRBJ1-1, with 8 bases fitting TRBD1. The length of the CDR3 is 14 residues. V was pared by 9 bases and J by 3 bases, with 9 bases of the junction left unmatched. Germline assignment: CDR1 SNHLY and CDR2 FYNNEI. The CDR3 loop is CARKTGAWDTEAFF. The CDR3, as DNA: TGTGCCAGGAAGACAGGGGCATGGGACACTGAAGCTTTCTTT.

This clone was seen a few times. The rearrangement uses TRBV2 and TRBJ2-7, with D perhaps matching TRBD2 (6 bases). This CDR3 spans 16 amino acids. Looked up from germline, CDR1 is SNHLY and CDR2 is FYNNEI. With 2 bases removed from V and 2 bases from J, the gap between germline ends came to 16 bases. CDR3 DNA sequence: TGTGCCAGCAGTGAACTGGGCCTAGCGTTTACCTACGAGCAGTACTTC. Residues: CASSELGLAFTYEQYF.

This chain joins TRBV27 and TRBJ2-7; TRBD1 aligns across 9 bases. The germline V gene has CDR1 MNHEY and CDR2 SMNVEV (reference sequence). CDR3 length equals 14 residues. After removal of 8 bases from V and 3 bases from J, the junction contained 8 bases not matched to a gene. The CDR3 loop is CASHGGQGFYEQYF. The DNA for the CDR3 is TGTGCCAGCCACGGGGGACAGGGCTTCTACGAGCAGTACTTC.

The V and J genes are TRBV19 and TRBJ1-2; 8 nucleotides match TRBD1. The CDR3 is 16 amino acids. Per the germline V gene, CDR1 is LNHDA and CDR2 is SQIVND (reference sequence). Unmatched junction bases numbered 8, after V lost 0 bases and J lost 5 bases. The CDR3 sequence: CASSIDRQGASYGYTF. As DNA, the CDR3 is TGTGCCAGTAGTATAGATCGGCAGGGGGCCAGTTATGGCTACACCTTC.

This chain connects TRBV7-8 to TRBJ1-1; no definite D call. This CDR3 comprises 16 residues. Germline assignment: CDR1 SGHVS and CDR2 FQNEAQ. V dropped 6 bases and J dropped 2 bases, with 19 bases sitting between them. CDR3 loop: CASSVGLNLLNTEAFF. DNA for the CDR3: TGTGCCAGCAGTGTCGGACTCAACCTCTTAAACACTGAAGCTTTCTTT.

This chain connects TRBV6-4 to TRBJ1-5; D is uncertain. The CDR3 is 13 amino acids. The V gene's germline CDR1 is MRHNA and CDR2 SNTAGT. Trimming took off 3 bases at V and 2 bases at J, with 5 bases between the two ends. CDR3: CASSEGGNQPQHF. As DNA, the CDR3 is TGTGCCAGCAGTGAAGGAGGCAATCAGCCCCAGCATTTT.

The chain is built from TRBV11-2 and TRBJ2-3, with TRBD1 identical over 12 bases. Germline CDR1 SGHAT, CDR2 FQNNGV. The CDR3 contains 16 residues. The J segment lost 4 bases and the V segment lost 5 bases, leaving 7 bases of the junction unmatched. The CDR3 is CASSLRGTGGADTQYF. As DNA, the CDR3 is TGTGCCAGCAGCCTACGGGGGACAGGGGGCGCAGATACGCAGTATTTT.

The gene calls are TRBV5-1 and TRBJ2-5; weak D call: TRBD1 (6 bases). From germline, CDR1 is SGHRS and CDR2 YFSETQ. Trimming cost V 3 bases and J 3 bases, with 15 bases left between them. The CDR3 is made up of 15 amino acids. DNA for the CDR3: TGCGCCAGCAGCTCGGCCTGGGACACTGAAGAGACCCAGTACTTC. It encodes CASSSAWDTEETQYF.

The V gene is TRBV27, the J gene TRBJ2-7, with 8 nucleotides matching TRBD2. This CDR3 region has 15 residues. Germline V lookup: CDR1 MNHEY, CDR2 SMNVEV (reference sequence). V lost 2 bases to trimming and J lost 9 bases; unmatched junction nucleotides: 12. The CDR3 reads CASSLQGLEVGRQYF. The CDR3 region has the DNA TGTGCCAGCAGTTTACAGGGACTAGAGGTCGGACGGCAGTACTTC.

This clone was observed a single time. The chain joins TRBV11-2 to TRBJ2-5; 7 nucleotides line up with TRBD2. The V and J ends lost 5 bases and 9 bases, in that order; junction bases with no gene match: 9. CDR1 and CDR2 (germline): SGHAT, FQNNGV. The CDR3 has 13 residues. CDR3 in amino acids: CASSPTSDSAQYF. The DNA for the CDR3 is TGTGCCAGCAGCCCAACTAGCGATAGTGCCCAGTACTTC.

The chain couples TRBV15 to TRBJ2-1; TRBD2 matches at 11 bases. The CDR3 is 17 residues long. V gave up 5 bases and J gave up 4 bases; unmatched junction bases: 10. Germline loops: CDR1 LNHNV, CDR2 YYDKDF (reference sequence). The CDR3 here is CATSGSGGTSGYNEQFF. CDR3 DNA: TGTGCCACCAGCGGGAGCGGCGGGACTAGCGGATACAATGAGCAGTTCTTC.

This chain links TRBV7-2 with TRBJ2-1; the D gene is possibly TRBD1 (7 bases). Trimming pared 1 base from V and 8 bases from J, leaving 15 bases between. The CDR3 consists of 15 residues. Looked up from germline, CDR1 is SGHTA and CDR2 is FQGNSA. CDR3 sequence reads: CASSLGYRGGYEQFF. CDR3 in DNA: TGTGCCAGCAGCTTAGGGTACAGGGGAGGCTATGAGCAGTTCTTC.

J is TRBJ1-4 and V is TRBV29-1, with TRBD1 matching over 10 bases. The junction had 9 bases not matched to a gene; V was cut back by 7 bases and J by 7 bases. The germline CDR1 and CDR2 sequences are SQVTM and ANQGSEA. The length of the CDR3 is 14 residues. CDR3 coding DNA: TGCAGCGCTAGGGAGACAGGGGGCGGTGAAAAACTGTTTTTT. Protein: CSARETGGGEKLFF.

This clone was counted between two and nine times. The chain couples TRBV7-2 to TRBJ2-7; 10 nucleotides align to TRBD1. Germline V gene data show CDR1 as SGHTA and CDR2 as FQGNSA. Trimming cost V 5 bases and J 2 bases; bases outside gene matches: 9. This CDR3 contains 16 residues. The CDR3 DNA reads TGTGCCAGCAGCCCACTGGGGGGGACAGGGGCCTACGAGCAGTACTTC. As protein: CASSPLGGTGAYEQYF.

The rearrangement uses TRBV28 and TRBJ2-7, with D possibly being TRBD2 (5 bases). V gave up 3 bases and J gave up 4 bases, with 10 bases separating them. CDR1 is MDHEN and CDR2 is SYDVKM in the germline V gene. The CDR3 is made up of 13 amino acids. Written as DNA, the CDR3 is TGTGCCAGCAGTTTTGTTTCGGGATACGAGCAGTACTTC. It encodes CASSFVSGYEQYF.

The chain carries TRBV27 and TRBJ2-1; TRBD2 aligns across 9 bases. In germline, CDR1 is MNHEY, CDR2 SMNVEV (reference sequence). The CDR3 is made up of 14 amino acids. The J segment lost 7 bases and the V segment lost 3 bases, leaving 4 bases of the junction unmatched. The CDR3, as DNA: TGTGCCAGCAGTTTTAGGGCGGGAGGGAATGAGCAGTTCTTC. Protein product: CASSFRAGGNEQFF.

V usage is TRBV6-6 and J usage is TRBJ2-3; 9 bases are a match to TRBD2. The CDR3 sequence is 15 residues long. The J segment lost 5 bases and the V segment lost 4 bases, leaving 7 bases of the junction unmatched. Germline CDR1 is MNHNY and CDR2 is SVGAGI (reference sequence). CDR3 bases: TGTGCCAGCAGTTGGGTAGCGGGAGTGGGAGATACGCAGTATTTT. This codes for CASSWVAGVGDTQYF.

The rearrangement links TRBV27 to TRBJ2-7, with 8 bases that match TRBD1. The CDR3 sequence is 15 residues long. V shed 1 base, J shed 6 bases, and the junction held 8 bases outside the gene matches. Germline assignment: CDR1 MNHEY and CDR2 SMNVEV (reference sequence). The CDR3 spells CASSLYGRQGTEQYF. The CDR3 DNA reads TGTGCCAGCAGTTTATATGGGCGACAGGGGACCGAGCAGTACTTC.

The chain employs TRBV19 and TRBJ2-3; 7 nucleotides agree with TRBD2. The CDR3 length is 14 residues. The trim removed 10 bases at V and 4 bases at J, leaving 11 bases unmatched. Germline V gives CDR1 LNHDA, CDR2 SQIVND (reference sequence). The CDR3 coding sequence is TGTGCCACCCTCCGCGGGAGTTGGCCAGATACGCAGTATTTT. Amino acids: CATLRGSWPDTQYF.

The V call is TRBV18, the J call TRBJ2-1; D unclear. Trimming left V 6 bases short and J 4 bases short, with 13 bases between. The CDR3 has 14 amino acids. Germline V lookup: CDR1 KGHSH, CDR2 LQKENI. CDR3 amino acids: CASSPAVGYNEQFF. The CDR3, as DNA: TGTGCCAGCTCCCCCGCGGTGGGTTACAATGAGCAGTTCTTC. The full variable domain, in which reference TRBV18 and TRBJ2-1 provide the parts outside the CDR3, is NAGVMQNPRHLVRRRGQEARLRCSPMKGHSHVYWYRQLPEEGLKFMVYLQKENIIDESGMPKERFSAEFPKEGPSILRIQQVVRGDSAAYFCASSPAVGYNEQFFGPGTRLTVL.

The chain recombines TRBV4-1 with TRBJ2-7, with D unclear. This CDR3 comprises 15 residues. CDR1 MGHRA and CDR2 YSYEKL come from the germline V gene. V gave up 1 base and J gave up 0 bases, with 10 bases separating them. CDR3 nucleotide sequence: TGCGCCAGCAGCCAAGTAGTGACGGGCTCCTACGAGCAGTACTTC. The encoded protein is CASSQVVTGSYEQYF.

The V and J genes are TRBV28 and TRBJ2-3, with no clear D. CDR3 size: 12 residues. The ends were cut back, 4 bases at V and 1 base at J, with 3 bases in the middle. Germline loops: CDR1 MDHEN, CDR2 SYDVKM. CDR3: CASSSGTDTQYF. CDR3 nucleotide sequence: TGTGCCAGCAGTTCCGGCACAGATACGCAGTATTTT.

CDR3 coding DNA: TGTGCCAGCAGCCAGGGGGGGGTCCCCGTCCACACCTTC. This codes for CASSQGGVPVHTF. This sequence joins TRBV14 and TRBJ1-2; D may be TRBD1 (5 bases). With 3 bases removed from V and 12 bases from J, the gap between germline ends came to 17 bases. The CDR3 has 13 residues. The germline V gene encodes CDR1 SGHDN and CDR2 FVKESK.